Listed here are 10 T cell receptor beta chains from one sample, sequenced in a study of beta chain features in type 1 diabetes (dated by TCRdb to 2016 to 2018). Preparation of the library involved the immunoSEQ multiplex PCR assay. The High Capacity cDNA Reverse Transcription Kit was used to reverse transcribe all of the isolated RNA, meaning that expressed TCRB transcripts were what got sequenced. TCRdb took over this immuneACCESS table, retaining in-frame rearrangements with V and J assigned. Such tables are incomplete; in checked studies, under half of the missing clones stem from an unresolved V gene, and the remainder is unexplained. This sample holds some 220,000 clones; roughly a tenth were observed only once. The top ten clones comprise 1% to 1.5% of the sample. Sequenced sample: central memory CD4+ T cells from blood. The receptors were sampled from a man younger than 30 in good health.

The chain couples TRBV5-1 to TRBJ2-7; D might be TRBD1 or TRBD2, each matching 5 bases. Per the germline V gene, CDR1 is SGHRS and CDR2 is YFSETQ. V was pared by 7 bases and J by 0 bases, with 11 bases between. This CDR3 region has 13 residues. The CDR3 region has the DNA TGCGCCAGCGGGGACGGCGCCTCCTACGAGCAGTACTTC. It translates to CASGDGASYEQYF.

The CDR3 coding sequence is TGTGCCAGCAGCGAATGGAGGAATGAAAAACTGTTTTTT. This gives the protein CASSEWRNEKLFF. The chain employs TRBV7-2 and TRBJ1-4; D is undetermined. The ends were cut back, 5 bases at V and 5 bases at J, with 9 bases in the middle. Germline lookup yields CDR1 SGHTA and CDR2 FQGNSA. The CDR3 runs 13 residues.

The V call is TRBV7-2, the J call TRBJ2-3, with D unresolved. Looked up from germline, CDR1 is SGHTA and CDR2 is FQGNSA. V was clipped by 1 base and J by 0 bases, with 11 bases between them. The CDR3 totals 16 residues. The CDR3 DNA is TGTGCCAGCAGCTTAGACCCCCTCGCTAGCACAGATACGCAGTATTTT. Its translation: CASSLDPLASTDTQYF.

This clone was seen at least ten times. This sequence joins TRBV11-2 and TRBJ2-1, with D unclear. The CDR3 is 15 amino acids. From germline, CDR1 is SGHAT and CDR2 FQNNGV. The V end lost 1 base, the J end lost 4 bases, and 11 bases lay between the germline ends. The CDR3 DNA reads TGTGCCAGCAGCTTAGTTCGCTCGGGTTACAATGAGCAGTTCTTC. The encoded protein is CASSLVRSGYNEQFF.

This chain joins TRBV18 and TRBJ1-2, with 7 bases that match TRBD1. The CDR3 contains 15 residues. The germline V gene encodes CDR1 KGHSH and CDR2 LQKENI. V lost 3 bases and J lost 0; bases outside the gene matches: 4. CDR3 nucleotides: TGTGCCAGCTCACCTCGGGACAGAGCTAACTATGGCTACACCTTC. Translation gives CASSPRDRANYGYTF.

The rearrangement uses TRBV9 and TRBJ1-4; 7 nucleotides line up with TRBD1. Germline V gene lookup returns CDR1 SGDLS and CDR2 YYNGEE. The CDR3 has 14 amino acids. V lost 0 bases to trimming and J lost 8 bases; unmatched junction nucleotides: 4. The CDR3 reads CASSVAPGGEKLFF. CDR3 DNA sequence: TGTGCCAGCAGCGTAGCTCCAGGGGGGGAAAAACTGTTTTTT.

This clone was seen a few times. J is TRBJ2-3 and V is TRBV29-1; no firm D call. Trimming pared 3 bases from V and 2 bases from J, leaving 9 bases between. Germline-derived CDR1 and CDR2 are SQVTM and ANQGSEA. The CDR3 sequence is 13 residues long. The CDR3 is CSVETPATDTQYF. The CDR3 DNA follows: TGCAGCGTTGAGACTCCCGCCACAGATACGCAGTATTTT.

This clone was counted only a few times. CDR3 DNA: TGTGCCAGCAGTTCCCTGGGACTAGCGGCCGGGGGCATTCAGTACTTC. As protein: CASSSLGLAAGGIQYF. The rearrangement joins TRBV27 to TRBJ2-4, with 11 bases lining up with TRBD2. V lost 4 bases to trimming and J lost 9 bases; unmatched junction nucleotides: 11. The germline V gene has CDR1 MNHEY and CDR2 SMNVEV (reference sequence). The CDR3 has 16 residues.

The table lists this clone with a few counts. The genes are TRBV4-1 and TRBJ1-5; D is uncertain. The CDR3 covers 13 residues. Between the trimmed V and J ends, which lost 0 bases and 5 bases, there was a span of 5 bases. Germline V gene sequence: CDR1 MGHRA, CDR2 YSYEKL. CDR3 coding DNA: TGCGCCAGCAGCCAAGACTCGGATCAGCCCCAGCATTTT. Encoded protein: CASSQDSDQPQHF.

Worth noting for this clone: Mismatch with germline at one junction end may stem from a read error. This sequence joins TRBV28 and TRBJ2-5, with 11 bases aligning to TRBD2. The CDR3 covers 16 residues. Germline CDR1 MDHEN, CDR2 SYDVKM. DNA of the CDR3: TGTGCCAGCAGTCCCGGGACTAGCGGACTCCAACAGACCCAGTACTTC. It codes for CASSPGTSGLQQTQYF.